This TCR beta chain was documented in a study of blood T cell repertoires in COVID-19. Study details: Acute-phase and convalescent COVID-19 samples originated in the United States, Italy and Spain.

The CDR3 length is 13 residues. The V end was cut by 3 bases, the J end by 4 bases, with 7 bases between. In the authors' workflow: Cell counts per sample came from amplifying reference gene primers. Produced via immunoSEQ multiplex PCR; TCRdb's table is partial and in-frame only. V and J calls and clone size follow that table, whereas D and trimming were derived from the DNA. The table includes approximately 50,000 clones, just under 90% detected once. The TCR originated in a man between 45 and 60 years old with acute or convalescent COVID-19. V usage is TRBV12-3 or TRBV12-4 and J usage is TRBJ2-1, with D possibly TRBD1 on 6 matching bases. The sample was peripheral blood. The CDR3 DNA is TGTGCCAGCAGTTTCCAGGGGTACAATGAGCAGTTCTTC. Its translation: CASSFQGYNEQFF.